This TCR beta chain was sequenced during a study of blood T cell repertoires in COVID-19. Study-level information: Donors in the United States, Italy and Spain gave samples during acute or convalescent COVID-19. The cDNA or gDNA used as material had been derived from T cells, B-cell-depleted T cells, or PBMCs.

The CDR3 extends over 15 amino acids. Germline V CDR1 and CDR2: SEHNR, FQNEAQ (reference sequence). Trimming removed 5 bases from V and 6 bases from J, with 18 bases in between. Under the authors' procedure: Counts of nucleated cells, estimated from reference gene primer amplification, were obtained. Sequenced by immunoSEQ multiplex PCR; TCRdb stores in-frame clones only, minus some. The DNA gave D and trimming, while V, J and clone size come from that table. The sample carries approximately 50,000 clones, 80% to 95% recorded once. The chain links TRBV7-9 to TRBJ2-3, with D possibly being TRBD1 (5 bases). Material: peripheral blood. This TCR was recovered from a man between 45 and 60 years old with active COVID-19. CDR3 residues: CASSPDTGPKDTQYF. In nucleotides, the CDR3 is TGTGCCAGCAGCCCGGATACAGGTCCCAAGGATACGCAGTATTTT.